This record concerns one T cell receptor beta chain sequence. Antigen specificity is unknown. V was clipped by 0 bases and J by 5 bases, with 9 bases between them. This CDR3 has 14 amino acids. Germline V gives CDR1 SGHRS, CDR2 YFSETQ. This sample stems from a study of identical twins. General study findings and limits: Cross-sectional statistics, not tracking of the same donors, supported the conclusions.

TCRdb redid the calling of the 5' RACE reads with MiXCR, one entry per CDR3 protein. The sample consists of about 790,000 distinct CDR3 sequences, about 20% of them appearing once. A further study also used this sample, focusing on T cells expressing NK-cell markers.

The sequence derives from a woman between 18 and 29 years old in good health. The material sequenced was PBMCs. The chain recombines TRBV5-1 with TRBJ2-1; the D is unclear. The CDR3 here is CASSLGAADNEQFF. The CDR3 nucleotides are TGCGCCAGCAGCTTGGGTGCCGCGGACAATGAGCAGTTCTTC.